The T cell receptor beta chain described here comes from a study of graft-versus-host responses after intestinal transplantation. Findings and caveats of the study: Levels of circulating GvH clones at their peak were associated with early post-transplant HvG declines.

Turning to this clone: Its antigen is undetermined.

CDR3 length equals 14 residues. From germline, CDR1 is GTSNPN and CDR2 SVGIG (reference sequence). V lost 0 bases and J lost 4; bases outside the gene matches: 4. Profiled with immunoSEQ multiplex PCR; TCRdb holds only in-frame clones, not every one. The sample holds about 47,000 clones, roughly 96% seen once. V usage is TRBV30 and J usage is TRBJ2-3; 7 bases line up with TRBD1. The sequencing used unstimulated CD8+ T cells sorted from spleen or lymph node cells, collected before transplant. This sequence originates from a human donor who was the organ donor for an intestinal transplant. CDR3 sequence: CAWSVQGPPDTQYF. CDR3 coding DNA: TGTGCCTGGAGTGTACAGGGGCCTCCAGATACGCAGTATTTT.